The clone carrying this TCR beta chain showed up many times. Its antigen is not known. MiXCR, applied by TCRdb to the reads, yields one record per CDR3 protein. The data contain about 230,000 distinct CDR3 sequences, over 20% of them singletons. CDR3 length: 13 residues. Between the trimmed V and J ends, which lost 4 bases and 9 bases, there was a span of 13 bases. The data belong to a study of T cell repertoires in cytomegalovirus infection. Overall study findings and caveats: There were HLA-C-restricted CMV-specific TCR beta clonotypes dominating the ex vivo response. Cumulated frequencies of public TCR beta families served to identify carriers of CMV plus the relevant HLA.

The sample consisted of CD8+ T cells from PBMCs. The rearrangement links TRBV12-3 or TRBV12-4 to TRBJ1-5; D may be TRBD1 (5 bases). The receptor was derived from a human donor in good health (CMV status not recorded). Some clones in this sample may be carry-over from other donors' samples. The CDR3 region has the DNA TGTGCCAGCAGTTCCCTAGTTGGGGGGCCCCAGCATTTT. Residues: CASSSLVGGPQHF.